This TCR beta chain was captured in a study of blood T cell repertoires in COVID-19 (dated by TCRdb to the early 2020s). With regard to the full study: The collaborator samples originated in the United States, Italy and Spain and spanned the acute and convalescent phases of COVID-19. Deeply sampled blood TCRbeta repertoires from subjects exposed to, actively infected with, or recovered from COVID-19 were included in the dataset. HLA class I and class II types, where available, came from metadata supplied by the sample provider rather than from assay-based typing. The samples were drawn from two sources: the first 160 participants of the ongoing ImmuneRACE study, and fewer than 1,500 subjects contributed by 6 global collaborators. A de-identified subject ID, COVID-19 status, age in years and sex were almost always included in the sample metadata. The material from the prospective study consisted of cDNA or gDNA derived from T cells, B-cell-depleted T cells, or PBMCs. The repertoires were made available in a free public database intended to serve as a resource for research on the immune response to SARS-CoV-2.

To note about this clone: It lacks a known antigen. Per-nucleotide qualities are absent, and no much larger clonotype sits a single base away.

Spanning cysteine to phenylalanine, the CDR3 consists of 16 amino acids. Just the 48-base CDR3 DNA is kept, in frame starting at base 1. The junction shows trimming of 0 bases on V and 9 bases on J, and the gene matches do not reach 12 bases of it. The CDR1 and CDR2 encoded by the germline V gene are SGDLS and YYNGEE. TCRbeta CDR3 regions were amplified from genomic DNA using the immunoSEQ Assay, a bias-controlled multiplex PCR. From the authors' description of their analysis: The number of nucleated cells in each sample was estimated by amplification of reference gene primers within the assay. To quantify the absolute abundance of each unique TCRbeta CDR3 rearrangement, sequence reads were collapsed and filtered. Productive Simpson clonality was computed per sample as the square root of Simpson's diversity index over productive rearrangements. TCRdb took this table from immuneACCESS and kept in-frame rearrangements with V and J called. Such tables lack part of the clones; where checked against another copy, unresolved V genes explain under half of the gap, and the rest is unexplained. The D gene and trimming were derived from the DNA, and the V and J assignments and clone size from that table. The sample yields about 150,000 clones; approximately 80% were counted once. The ten largest clones capture 5% of the sample.

Whole blood was collected in K2EDTA tubes by collaborating institutions according to the institutions' own protocols. Collaborator samples were shipped for TCRbeta analysis as frozen whole blood, isolated PBMCs, or DNA extracted from either sample type. The full study reports these points: The amount of clinical and demographic metadata varied by source and participant and was provided uncurated.

The chain is encoded by TRBV9 joined to TRBJ2-1, and 7 junctional nucleotides match TRBD2. Material for sequencing was peripheral blood. The TCR originated in a woman aged 45-65 years with acute or convalescent COVID-19. The nucleotides are TGTGCCAGCAGCGTAGGGGTCCTAGCGGTTGTCGGTGAGCAGTTCTTC. This codes for CASSVGVLAVVGEQFF.